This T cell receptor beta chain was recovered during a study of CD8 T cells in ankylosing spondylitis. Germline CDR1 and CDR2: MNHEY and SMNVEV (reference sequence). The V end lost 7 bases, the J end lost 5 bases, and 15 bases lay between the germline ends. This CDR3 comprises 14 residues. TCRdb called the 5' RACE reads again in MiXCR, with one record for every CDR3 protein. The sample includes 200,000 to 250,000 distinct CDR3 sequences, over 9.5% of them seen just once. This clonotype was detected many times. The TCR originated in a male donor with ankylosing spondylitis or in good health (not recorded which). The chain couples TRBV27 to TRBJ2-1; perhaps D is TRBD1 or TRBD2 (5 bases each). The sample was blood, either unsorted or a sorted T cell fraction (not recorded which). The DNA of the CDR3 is TGTGCCAGCATGGGGACCCAGTGGGACAATGAGCAGTTCTTC. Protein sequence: CASMGTQWDNEQFF.